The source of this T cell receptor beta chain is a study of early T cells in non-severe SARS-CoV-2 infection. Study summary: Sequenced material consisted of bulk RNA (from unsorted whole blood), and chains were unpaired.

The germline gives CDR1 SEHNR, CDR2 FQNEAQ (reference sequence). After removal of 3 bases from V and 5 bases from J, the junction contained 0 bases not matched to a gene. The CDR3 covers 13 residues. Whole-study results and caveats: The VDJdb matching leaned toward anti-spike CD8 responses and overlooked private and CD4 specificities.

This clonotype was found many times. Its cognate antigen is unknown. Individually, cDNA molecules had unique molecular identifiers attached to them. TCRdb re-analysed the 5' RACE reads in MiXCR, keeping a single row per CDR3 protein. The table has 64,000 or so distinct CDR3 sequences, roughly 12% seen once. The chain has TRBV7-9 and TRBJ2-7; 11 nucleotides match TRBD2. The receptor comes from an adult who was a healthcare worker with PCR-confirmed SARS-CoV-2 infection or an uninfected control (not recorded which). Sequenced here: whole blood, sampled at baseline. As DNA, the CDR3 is TGTGCCAGCAGCTTGACTAGCGGGAACGAGCAGTACTTC. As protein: CASSLTSGNEQYF.